This T cell receptor beta chain comes out of a study of blood T cells in healthy people across ages. The authors ran a second PCR of about 6 to 11 cycles using a sample-barcoded 5' primer and a J-beta primer mix. In TCRdb, the 5' RACE reads were re-called with MiXCR into one record per CDR3 protein. The table lists hundreds of thousands of distinct CDR3 sequences, roughly two fifths of them singletons. This clonotype was recorded at least ten times. Sequencing was performed on blood. The clonotype was recovered from a man older than 75 in good health.

The CDR3 reads CASSPPTGSYEQYF. Here the CDR3 DNA reads TGTGCCAGCAGCCCCCCCACAGGGAGCTACGAGCAGTACTTC. The genes are TRBV7-8 and TRBJ2-7, with a weak D call TRBD1 (6 bases). Trimming took 5 bases from V and 3 from J, leaving 14 bases between them. Germline V CDR1 and CDR2: SGHVS, FQNEAQ. This CDR3 spans 14 amino acids.